The rows below give T cell receptor beta chains drawn from one sample of a study of OX40 agonist ivuxolimab in advanced cancers. Measured with immunoSEQ multiplex PCR; TCRdb has only the in-frame clones, and not every one. The table has around 100,000 clones, 91% seen once. Sequencing was performed on CD4+ or CD8+ T cells sorted from blood, taken in a trial of the OX40 agonist ivuxolimab. Source of these receptors: an adult with an advanced solid tumor such as melanoma, head and neck, liver or kidney cancer. The CDR3 runs from the conserved cysteine through the conserved F or W. D genes are given only for firm matches. Part of the rows lack a size; the others show once, few, many or a class for expanded clones.

TRBJ1-2 TRBV5-4 . once CASSFGLGSNYGYTF TGTGCCAGCAGCTTCGGACTGGGGTCTAACTATGGCTACACCTTC
TRBJ2-2 TRBV7-2 TRBD2 . CASSLVAGDTGELFF TGTGCCAGCAGTTTGGTAGCGGGAGACACCGGGGAGCTGTTTTTT
TRBJ1-5 TRBV11-2 . . CASSPADQPQHF TGTGCCAGCAGCCCGGCGGATCAGCCCCAGCATTTT
TRBJ2-7 TRBV5-1 . . CASRPRGDSYEQYF TGCGCCAGCAGGCCAAGGGGGGATTCCTACGAGCAGTACTTC
TRBJ1-5 TRBV19 . once CASSTRQGGNQPQHF TGTGCCAGTAGTACTAGGCAGGGAGGGAATCAGCCCCAGCATTTT
TRBJ2-5 TRBV28 TRBD1 . CASSLGQGFWETQYF TGTGCCAGCAGCCTGGGACAGGGGTTCTGGGAGACCCAGTACTTC
TRBJ2-7 TRBV19 TRBD2 . CASSSGTSRSYEQYF TGTGCCAGTAGTTCCGGGACTAGTCGCTCCTACGAGCAGTACTTC
TRBJ2-1 TRBV11-3 TRBD2 . CASSPLAGGPGNEQFF TGTGCCAGCAGCCCACTAGCGGGAGGCCCCGGGAATGAGCAGTTCTTC
TRBJ1-3 TRBV10-3 TRBD1 . CAIRGLGDRGSGNTIYF TGTGCCATCAGGGGGCTGGGAGACAGGGGATCTGGAAACACCATATATTTT
TRBJ2-7 TRBV6-5 . . CASSYTTTYEQYF TGTGCCAGCAGTTACACCACGACCTACGAGCAGTACTTC
TRBJ2-5 TRBV11-1 . . CASERDRKETQYF TGTGCCAGCGAACGCGACAGGAAAGAGACCCAGTACTTC
TRBJ2-5 TRBV11-2 TRBD2 . CASSSRNSGRARETQYF TGTGCCAGCAGCTCACGAAATAGCGGGAGGGCCAGGGAGACCCAGTACTTC
TRBJ2-2 TRBV9 . . CASSVDRATGELFF TGTGCCAGCAGCGTAGACAGGGCTACCGGGGAGCTGTTTTTT
TRBJ1-5 TRBV19 . . CASSIQGRRSNQPQHF TGTGCCAGTAGTATACAGGGAAGGAGGAGCAATCAGCCCCAGCATTTT
TRBJ2-5 TRBV4-3 . . CASSPRRGVLRETQYF TGCGCCAGCAGCCCAAGAAGGGGAGTCTTGAGGGAGACCCAGTACTTC
TRBJ2-2 TRBV28 . . CASRGTLSGELFF TGTGCCAGCAGGGGGACTCTCTCCGGGGAGCTGTTTTTT
TRBJ1-2 TRBV2 TRBD1 few CASSNTGDNYGYTF TGTGCCAGCAGTAATACAGGGGATAACTATGGCTACACCTTC
TRBJ1-5 TRBV9 TRBD1 . CASSKTGGAGQPQHF TGTGCCAGCAGCAAAACAGGGGGCGCAGGTCAGCCCCAGCATTTT
TRBJ1-2 TRBV20-1 . . CSASRNYGYTF TGCAGTGCTAGCAGAAACTATGGCTACACCTTC
TRBJ2-2 TRBV7-3 TRBD1 . CASSSTATGDTGELFF TGTGCCAGCAGCTCAACGGCGACAGGGGACACCGGGGAGCTGTTTTTT
TRBJ2-3 TRBV5-1 . . CASSWGGQSTDTQYF TGCGCCAGCAGCTGGGGCGGGCAAAGCACAGATACGCAGTATTTT
TRBJ2-7 TRBV11-3 TRBD2 . CASSLGSGGRYEQYF TGTGCCAGCAGCTTAGGATCGGGCGGGAGGTACGAGCAGTACTTC
TRBJ2-5 TRBV27 TRBD1 . CASSLALTGTGGPETQYF TGTGCCAGCAGTTTAGCGCTTACGGGGACAGGGGGTCCAGAGACCCAGTACTTC
TRBJ1-1 TRBV5-1 . . CASSMYPPGRGDTEAFF TGCGCCAGCTCCATGTACCCTCCGGGACGAGGGGACACTGAAGCTTTCTTT
TRBJ2-6 TRBV18 . . CASSPGATRSGANVLTF TGTGCCAGCTCACCGGGGGCGACGCGATCTGGGGCCAACGTCCTGACTTTC
TRBJ1-3 TRBV9 . . CASSVTIGDFENTIYF TGTGCCAGCAGCGTAACAATAGGGGACTTCGAAAACACCATATATTTT
TRBJ2-3 TRBV7-3 TRBD2 . CASSLSSGSDTQYF TGTGCCAGCAGCCTCAGTAGCGGGAGTGATACGCAGTATTTT
TRBJ2-5 TRBV2 TRBD2 . CASSWGLAGETQYF TGTGCCAGCAGCTGGGGACTAGCGGGGGAGACCCAGTACTTC
TRBJ2-3 TRBV2 . . CASSGQGLPTDTQYF TGTGCCAGCAGTGGTCAGGGACTCCCTACAGATACGCAGTATTTT
TRBJ2-7 TRBV29-1 . . CSVVKGVHEQYF TGCAGCGTTGTGAAGGGGGTCCACGAGCAGTACTTC
TRBJ2-5 TRBV6-1 TRBD1 . CASSATGWETQYF TGTGCCAGCAGTGCGACAGGGTGGGAGACCCAGTACTTC
TRBJ2-2 TRBV2 . . CASRFLANTGELFF TGTGCCAGCAGATTCCTAGCGAACACCGGGGAGCTGTTTTTT
TRBJ1-1 TRBV30 . . CAWVLLRNTEAFF TGTGCCTGGGTTCTACTCAGGAACACTGAAGCTTTCTTT
TRBJ2-7 TRBV11-2 TRBD2 few CASSLKGLAAFYEQYF TGTGCCAGCAGCTTAAAAGGACTAGCGGCCTTCTACGAGCAGTACTTC
TRBJ2-5 TRBV15 TRBD1 . CATTTGTGRGETQYF TGTGCCACCACGACGGGGACAGGGCGGGGAGAGACCCAGTACTTC
TRBJ2-1 TRBV7-6 . . CASSLVGDSKNEQFF TGTGCCAGCAGCTTAGTAGGTGACAGCAAGAATGAGCAGTTCTTC
TRBJ2-5 TRBV7-2 . . CASSPPGLKETQYF TGTGCCAGCAGCCCGCCGGGACTGAAAGAGACCCAGTACTTC
TRBJ1-6 TRBV7-2 . . CASSPPTGTRYNSPLHF TGTGCCAGCAGCCCGCCGACCGGGACAAGATATAATTCACCCCTCCACTTT
TRBJ2-5 TRBV4-1 . . CASSEEGPRLGPRIQETQYF TGCGCCAGCAGCGAAGAGGGGCCGAGGCTGGGACCGCGGATCCAAGAGACCCAGTACTTC
TRBJ2-1 TRBV5-6 . . CASSSYRAGDYNEQFF TGTGCCAGCAGCTCATACAGGGCGGGGGACTACAATGAGCAGTTCTTC
TRBJ2-5 TRBV6-1 TRBD1 . CASTGQGVSVEQYF TGTGCCAGCACAGGACAGGGGGTATCGGTTGAGCAGTACTTC
TRBJ2-5 TRBV7-9 . . CASSRRGTLPQQETQYF TGTGCCAGCAGCCGGCGAGGGACCCTACCTCAACAAGAGACCCAGTACTTC
TRBJ2-1 TRBV7-9 . . CASSQPLGEQFF TGTGCCAGCAGCCAGCCCCTCGGTGAGCAGTTCTTC
TRBJ1-2 TRBV6-5 . . CASSYGQYGYTF TGTGCCAGCAGTTACGGGCAGTATGGCTACACCTTC
TRBJ2-7 TRBV28 . . CASRASEGHEQYF TGTGCCAGCAGGGCATCGGAGGGCCACGAGCAGTACTTC
TRBJ2-7 TRBV27 . . CASSTYAGLTYEQYF TGTGCCAGCAGTACATATGCCGGTCTGACCTACGAGCAGTACTTC
TRBJ2-7 TRBV4-1 TRBD2 . CASSQDLSGRSSYEQYF TGCGCCAGCAGCCAAGACCTTAGCGGGAGAAGCTCCTACGAGCAGTACTTC
TRBJ2-3 TRBV19 . . CASSIQGLSTDTQYF TGTGCCAGTAGTATTCAGGGGCTGAGCACAGATACGCAGTATTTT
TRBJ2-7 TRBV10-2 TRBD2 . CASSIKLAGGGYEQYF TGCGCCAGCAGCATAAAACTAGCGGGAGGAGGCTACGAGCAGTACTTC
TRBJ1-1 TRBV14 . . CASSQLMNTEAFF TGTGCCAGCAGCCAGCTAATGAACACTGAAGCTTTCTTT
TRBJ1-1 TRBV5-1 . . CASSLGQNEGTEAFF TGCGCCAGCAGCTTGGGACAGAATGAGGGCACTGAAGCTTTCTTT
TRBJ2-1 TRBV27 TRBD1 once CASSSGFPGQGAQTYNEQFF TGTGCCAGCAGTTCGGGGTTCCCGGGACAGGGGGCTCAGACCTACAATGAGCAGTTCTTC
TRBJ2-7 TRBV11-1 TRBD2 . CASSLGTSGTAQYF TGTGCCAGCAGCTTAGGGACTAGCGGGACCGCGCAGTACTTC
TRBJ1-4 TRBV28 . . CASSSQGGINEKLFF TGTGCCAGCAGCTCTCAAGGGGGTATTAATGAAAAACTGTTTTTT
TRBJ2-7 TRBV5-5 TRBD1 . CASSSSGTAYEQYF TGTGCCAGCAGCTCTTCCGGGACAGCCTACGAGCAGTACTTC
TRBJ2-5 TRBV2 . . CAGSKGTGWETQYF TGTGCCGGCAGTAAAGGAACAGGGTGGGAGACCCAGTACTTC
TRBJ2-2 TRBV18 . . CASSPRGSGELFF TGTGCCAGCTCACCACGTGGCTCCGGGGAGCTGTTTTTT
TRBJ1-2 TRBV28 . . CASSLVGGNYGYTF TGTGCCAGCAGTTTAGTTGGCGGCAACTATGGCTACACCTTC
TRBJ1-1 TRBV7-9 . once CASSLGQLNTEAFF TGTGCCAGCAGCTTAGGGCAGTTGAACACTGAAGCTTTCTTT
TRBJ2-7 TRBV6-1 . . CASSDRRGGYEQYF TGTGCCAGCAGTGACCGGAGGGGGGGGTACGAGCAGTACTTC